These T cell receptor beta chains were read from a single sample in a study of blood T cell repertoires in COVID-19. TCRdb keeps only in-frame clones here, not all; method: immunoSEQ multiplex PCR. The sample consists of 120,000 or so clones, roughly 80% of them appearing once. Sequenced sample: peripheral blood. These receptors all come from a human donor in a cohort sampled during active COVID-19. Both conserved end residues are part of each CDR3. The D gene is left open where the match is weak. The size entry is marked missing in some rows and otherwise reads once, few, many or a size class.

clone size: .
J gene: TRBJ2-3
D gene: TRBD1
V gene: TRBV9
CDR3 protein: CASSVAAGTGLAVSTDTQYF
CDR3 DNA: TGTGCCAGCAGCGTAGCCGCAGGGACAGGGCTAGCGGTAAGCACAGATACGCAGTATTTT

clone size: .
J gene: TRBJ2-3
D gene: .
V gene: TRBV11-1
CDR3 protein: CASSDRTSGTDTQYF
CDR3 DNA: TGTGCCAGCAGCGACCGAACTAGTGGCACAGATACGCAGTATTTT

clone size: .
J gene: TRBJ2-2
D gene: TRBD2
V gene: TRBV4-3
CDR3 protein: CASSQTLAGTNTGELFF
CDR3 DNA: TGCGCCAGCAGCCAGACTCTAGCGGGGACTAACACCGGGGAGCTGTTTTTT

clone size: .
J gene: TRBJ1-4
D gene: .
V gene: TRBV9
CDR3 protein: CASSSRQENEKLFF
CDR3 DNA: TGTGCCAGCAGCTCTAGACAGGAAAATGAAAAACTGTTTTTT

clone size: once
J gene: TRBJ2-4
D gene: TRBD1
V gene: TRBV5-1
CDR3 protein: CASSSGTGGIGNIQYF
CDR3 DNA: TGCGCCAGCAGCTCCGGGACAGGGGGAATTGGTAACATTCAGTACTTC

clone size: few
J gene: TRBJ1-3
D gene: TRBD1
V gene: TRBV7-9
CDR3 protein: CASSPDRGSGNTIYF
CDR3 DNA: TGTGCCAGCAGCCCGGACAGGGGCTCTGGAAACACCATATATTTT

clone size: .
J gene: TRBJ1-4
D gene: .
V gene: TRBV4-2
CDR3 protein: CASSQDPQGSTNEKLFF
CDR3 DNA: TGTGCCAGCAGCCAAGATCCTCAGGGCTCGACTAATGAAAAACTGTTTTTT

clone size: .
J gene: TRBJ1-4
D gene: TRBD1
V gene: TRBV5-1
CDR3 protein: CASSLDGDRGEKLFF
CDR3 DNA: TGCGCCAGCAGCTTGGACGGGGACAGGGGTGAAAAACTGTTTTTT

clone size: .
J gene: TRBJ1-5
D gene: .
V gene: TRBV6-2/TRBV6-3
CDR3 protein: CASSYVQGELQPQHF
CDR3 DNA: TGTGCCAGCAGTTACGTACAGGGTGAATTGCAGCCCCAGCATTTT

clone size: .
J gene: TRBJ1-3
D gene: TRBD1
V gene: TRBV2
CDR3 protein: CASSGDRVSGNTIYF
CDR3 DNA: TGTGCCAGCAGCGGGGACAGGGTCTCTGGAAACACCATATATTTT

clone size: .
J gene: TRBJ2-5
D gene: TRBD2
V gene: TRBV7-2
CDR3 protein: CASSPGLAGQETQYF
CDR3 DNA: TGTGCCAGCAGCCCAGGACTAGCGGGGCAAGAGACCCAGTACTTC

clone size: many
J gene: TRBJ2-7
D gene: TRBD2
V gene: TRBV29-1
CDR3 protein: CSVGRTSGSEQYF
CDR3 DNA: TGCAGCGTTGGACGGACTAGCGGGAGCGAGCAGTACTTC

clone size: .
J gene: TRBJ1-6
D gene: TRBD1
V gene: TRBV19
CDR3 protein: CASTTTGQGASPLHF
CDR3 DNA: TGTGCCAGTACCACTACGGGACAGGGGGCCAGTCCCCTCCACTTT

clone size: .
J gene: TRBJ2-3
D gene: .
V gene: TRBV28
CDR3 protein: CASSLFVQATSTDTQYF
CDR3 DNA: TGTGCCAGCAGTTTATTTGTACAGGCGACTAGCACAGATACGCAGTATTTT

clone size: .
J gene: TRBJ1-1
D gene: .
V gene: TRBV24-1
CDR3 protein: CATRVLTNRVNTEAFF
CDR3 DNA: TGTGCCACCAGGGTTCTTACGAACAGGGTGAACACTGAAGCTTTCTTT

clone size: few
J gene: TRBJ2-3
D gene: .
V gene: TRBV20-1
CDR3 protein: CSASSTADTQYF
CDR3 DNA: TGCAGTGCTAGTTCCACAGCAGATACGCAGTATTTT

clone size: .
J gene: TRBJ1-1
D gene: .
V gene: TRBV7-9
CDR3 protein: CASSLTGEAFF
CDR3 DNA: TGTGCCAGCAGCTTAACAGGTGAAGCTTTCTTT

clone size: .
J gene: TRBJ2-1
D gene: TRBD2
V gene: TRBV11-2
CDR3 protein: CASSLKAGGVSEQFF
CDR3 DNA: TGTGCCAGCAGCTTAAAAGCGGGGGGGGTCAGTGAGCAGTTCTTC

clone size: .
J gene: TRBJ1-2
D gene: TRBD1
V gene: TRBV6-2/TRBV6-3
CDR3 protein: CASSKDREDYGYTF
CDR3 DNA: TGTGCCAGCAGTAAGGACAGGGAAGACTATGGCTACACCTTC

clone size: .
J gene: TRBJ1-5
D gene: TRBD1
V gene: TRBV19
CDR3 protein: CASSLDRAYQPQHF
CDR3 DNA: TGTGCCAGTAGTCTGGACAGGGCGTATCAGCCCCAGCATTTT